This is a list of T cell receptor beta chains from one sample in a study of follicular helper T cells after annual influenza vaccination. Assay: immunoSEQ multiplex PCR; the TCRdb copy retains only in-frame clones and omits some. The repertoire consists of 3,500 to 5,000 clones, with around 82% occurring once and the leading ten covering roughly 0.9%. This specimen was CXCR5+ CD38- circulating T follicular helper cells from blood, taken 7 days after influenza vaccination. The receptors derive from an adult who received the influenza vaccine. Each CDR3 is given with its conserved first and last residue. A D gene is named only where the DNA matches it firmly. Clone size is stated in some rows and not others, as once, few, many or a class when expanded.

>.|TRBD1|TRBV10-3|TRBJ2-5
CAIRSDRGNQETQYF
TGTGCCATCAGATCGGACAGGGGGAACCAAGAGACCCAGTACTTC
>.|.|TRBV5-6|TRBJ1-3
CASSTPGGGSGNTIYF
TGTGCCAGCAGCACCCCCGGCGGGGGTAGTGGAAACACCATATATTTT
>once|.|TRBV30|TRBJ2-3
CAWSPGPDTQYF
TGTGCCTGGAGTCCGGGACCAGATACGCAGTATTTT
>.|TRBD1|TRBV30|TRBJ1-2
CAWKKLPGGFNYGYTF
TGTGCCTGGAAAAAACTTCCAGGGGGTTTTAACTATGGCTACACCTTC
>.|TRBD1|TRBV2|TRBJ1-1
CASRRDRGGEAFF
TGTGCCAGCAGACGGGACAGGGGGGGTGAAGCTTTCTTT
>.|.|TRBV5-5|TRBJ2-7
CASSLRAPNEQYF
TGTGCCAGCAGCTTGAGGGCCCCCAACGAGCAGTACTTC
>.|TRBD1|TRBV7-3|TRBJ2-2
CASSLGQGGGTGELFF
TGTGCCAGCAGCTTGGGACAGGGAGGGGGCACCGGGGAGCTGTTTTTT
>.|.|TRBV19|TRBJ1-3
CASSRGALDSGNTIYF
TGTGCCAGCAGTAGGGGGGCACTGGACTCTGGAAACACCATATATTTT
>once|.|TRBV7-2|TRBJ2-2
CASSPSGNTGELFF
TGTGCCAGCAGCCCATCGGGTAACACCGGGGAGCTGTTTTTT
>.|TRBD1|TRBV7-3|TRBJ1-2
CASSPTGPAGKHRNHYGYTF
TGTGCCAGCAGCCCGACAGGGCCAGCCGGAAAACACCGAAACCACTATGGCTACACCTTC